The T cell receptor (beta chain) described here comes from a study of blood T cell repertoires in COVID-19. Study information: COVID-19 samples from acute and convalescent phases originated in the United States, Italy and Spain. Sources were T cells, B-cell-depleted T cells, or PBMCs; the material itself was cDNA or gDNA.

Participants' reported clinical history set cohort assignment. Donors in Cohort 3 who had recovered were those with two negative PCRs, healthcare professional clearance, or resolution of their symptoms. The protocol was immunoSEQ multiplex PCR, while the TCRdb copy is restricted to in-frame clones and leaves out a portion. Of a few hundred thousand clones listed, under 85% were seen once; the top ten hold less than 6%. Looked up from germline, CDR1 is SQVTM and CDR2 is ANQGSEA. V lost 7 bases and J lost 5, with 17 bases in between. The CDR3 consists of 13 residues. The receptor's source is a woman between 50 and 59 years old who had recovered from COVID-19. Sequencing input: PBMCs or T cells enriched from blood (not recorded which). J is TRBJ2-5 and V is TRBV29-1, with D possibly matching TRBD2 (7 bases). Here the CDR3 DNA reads TGCAGCGCCGGGGGGCGAGTAGGGGAGACCCAGTACTTC. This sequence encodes CSAGGRVGETQYF. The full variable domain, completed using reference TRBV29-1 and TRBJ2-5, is SAVISQKPSRDICQRGTSLTIQCQVDSQVTMMFWYRQQPGQSLTLIATANQGSEATYESGFVIDKFPISRPNLTFSTLTVSNMSPEDSSIYLCSAGGRVGETQYFGPGTRLLVL.